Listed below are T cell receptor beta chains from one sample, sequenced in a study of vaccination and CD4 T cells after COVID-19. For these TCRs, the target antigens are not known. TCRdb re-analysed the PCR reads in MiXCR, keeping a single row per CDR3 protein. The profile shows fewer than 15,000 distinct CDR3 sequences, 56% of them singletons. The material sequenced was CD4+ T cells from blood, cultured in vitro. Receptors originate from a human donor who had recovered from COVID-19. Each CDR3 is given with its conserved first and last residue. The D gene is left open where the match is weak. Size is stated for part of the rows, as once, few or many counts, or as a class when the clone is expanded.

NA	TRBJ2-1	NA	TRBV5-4	CASQNLYNEQFF	TGTGCCAGCCAGAACCTCTACAATGAGCAGTTCTTC
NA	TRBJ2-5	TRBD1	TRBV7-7	CASSTRQGDQETQYF	TGTGCTAGCAGCACCAGACAGGGTGACCAAGAGACCCAGTACTTC
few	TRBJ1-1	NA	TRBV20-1	CSAIKTGSEAFF	TGCAGTGCTATTAAGACAGGCTCGGAAGCTTTCTTT
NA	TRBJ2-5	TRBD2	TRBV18	CASSPLGGSPQETQYF	TGTGCCAGCTCACCCCTGGGCGGGAGCCCCCAAGAGACCCAGTACTTC
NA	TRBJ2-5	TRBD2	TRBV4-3	CASSQAGGGETQYF	TGCGCCAGCAGCCAAGCGGGAGGTGGAGAGACCCAGTACTTC
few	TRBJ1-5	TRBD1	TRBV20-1	CSATPGQGTHQPQHF	TGCAGTGCTACACCGGGACAGGGTACCCATCAGCCCCAGCATTTT
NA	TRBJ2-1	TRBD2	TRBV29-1	CSVERGLAGFYNEQFF	TGCAGCGTTGAGAGGGGACTAGCAGGTTTTTACAATGAGCAGTTCTTC
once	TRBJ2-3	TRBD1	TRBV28	CASNHIPGQVSPGGPDTQYF	TGTGCCAGCAACCATATTCCGGGACAGGTAAGTCCCGGGGGCCCAGATACGCAGTATTTT
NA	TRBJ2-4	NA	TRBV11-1	CASSAGVQDIDIQYF	TGTGCCAGCAGCGCAGGGGTACAGGACATCGACATTCAGTACTTC
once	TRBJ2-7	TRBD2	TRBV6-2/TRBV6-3	CASSYSPRELDEQYF	TGTGCCAGCAGTTACTCGCCGCGGGAGTTGGACGAGCAGTACTTC
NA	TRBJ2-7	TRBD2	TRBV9	CASRPSLTLAGISYEQYF	TGTGCCAGCAGACCCAGTTTAACACTAGCGGGGATATCCTACGAGCAGTACTTC
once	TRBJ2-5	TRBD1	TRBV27	CASRDTDRGQETQYF	TGTGCCAGCAGGGACACAGACAGGGGGCAAGAGACCCAGTACTTC
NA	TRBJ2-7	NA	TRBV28	CASTLDGNFYEQYF	TGTGCCAGCACCTTGGACGGGAATTTCTACGAGCAGTACTTC
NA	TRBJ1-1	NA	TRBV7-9	CASSLGMVGTEAFF	TGTGCCAGCAGCTTAGGGATGGTTGGGACTGAAGCTTTCTTT
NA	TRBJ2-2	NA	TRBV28	CASSPPPNTGELFF	TGTGCCAGCAGCCCACCGCCGAACACCGGGGAGCTGTTTTTT
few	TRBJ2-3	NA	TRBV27	CASSGAGDVNTQYF	TGTGCCAGCTCCGGGGCAGGGGACGTTAATACGCAGTATTTT
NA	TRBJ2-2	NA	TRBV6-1	CASSEHGLNTGELFF	TGTGCCAGCAGTGAACACGGCCTCAACACCGGGGAGCTGTTTTTT
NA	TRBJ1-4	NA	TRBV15	CATSRAPLQALNEKLFF	TGTGCCACCAGCAGAGCCCCTTTACAGGCCCTTAATGAAAAACTGTTTTTT
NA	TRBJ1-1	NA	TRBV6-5	CASSSVMRAGPPEAFF	TGTGCCAGCAGTTCCGTAATGAGGGCAGGGCCGCCTGAAGCTTTCTTT
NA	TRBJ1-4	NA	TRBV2	CASSVVGGEKLFF	TGTGCCAGCAGTGTGGTCGGAGGAGAAAAACTGTTTTTT
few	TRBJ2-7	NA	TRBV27	CASSSLDRPYEQYF	TGTGCCAGCAGTTCCCTGGACCGACCCTACGAGCAGTACTTC
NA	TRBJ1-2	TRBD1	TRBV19	CASSLRGRGLERNYGYTF	TGTGCCAGTAGTCTCCGCGGTAGGGGGCTCGAGAGGAACTATGGCTACACCTTC
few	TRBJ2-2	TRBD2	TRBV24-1	CATSDFGTSGNTGELFF	TGTGCCACCAGTGATTTTGGGACTAGCGGGAACACCGGGGAGCTGTTTTTT
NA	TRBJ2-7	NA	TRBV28	CASSLDNLRQYF	TGTGCCAGCAGTTTAGACAATCTAAGGCAGTACTTC
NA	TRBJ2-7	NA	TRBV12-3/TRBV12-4	CASSQGGRYEQYF	TGTGCCAGCAGTCAGGGGGGTAGGTACGAGCAGTACTTC
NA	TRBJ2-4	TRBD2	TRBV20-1	CSAISGRGGNIQYF	TGCAGTGCCATTAGCGGGAGGGGGGGGAACATTCAGTACTTC
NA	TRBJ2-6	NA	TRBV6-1	CASKGGKLSSGANVLTF	TGTGCCAGCAAGGGTGGCAAACTTTCCTCTGGGGCCAACGTCCTGACTTTC
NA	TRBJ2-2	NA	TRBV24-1	CATSEWTSGELFF	TGTGCCACCAGTGAGTGGACCTCCGGGGAGCTGTTTTTT
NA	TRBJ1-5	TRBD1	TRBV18	CASSPADRRGNQPQHF	TGTGCCAGCTCACCCGCGGACAGGAGGGGCAATCAGCCCCAGCATTTT
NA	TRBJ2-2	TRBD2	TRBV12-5	CASGLVTSGSPGELFF	TGTGCTAGTGGTTTGGTAACTAGCGGGAGCCCCGGGGAGCTGTTTTTT
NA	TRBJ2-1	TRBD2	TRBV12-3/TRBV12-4	CASNSGMGMGEQFF	TGTGCCAGTAATAGCGGGATGGGCATGGGTGAGCAGTTCTTC
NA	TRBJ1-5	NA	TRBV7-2	CASSLVGVNQPQHF	TGTGCCAGCAGCTTAGTTGGGGTTAATCAGCCCCAGCATTTT
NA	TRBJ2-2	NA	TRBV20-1	CSAETDRSNTGELFF	TGCAGTGCCGAAACCGACAGATCCAACACCGGGGAGCTGTTTTTT
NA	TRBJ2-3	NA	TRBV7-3	CASSLTPWDGSQYF	TGTGCCAGCAGCTTAACCCCCTGGGATGGATCGCAGTATTTT
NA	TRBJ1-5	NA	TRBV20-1	CSARDSRSNQPQHF	TGCAGTGCTAGAGATTCCCGGAGCAATCAGCCCCAGCATTTT
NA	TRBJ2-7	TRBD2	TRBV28	CASRETGLAGAYEQYF	TGTGCCAGCAGAGAGACTGGACTAGCGGGAGCCTACGAGCAGTACTTC
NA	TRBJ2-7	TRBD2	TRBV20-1	CSALGLAGHWEQYF	TGCAGTGCTTTAGGACTAGCGGGCCACTGGGAGCAGTACTTC
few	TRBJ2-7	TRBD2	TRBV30	CAWSVGIAGTYEQYF	TGTGCCTGGAGTGTAGGGATAGCGGGGACCTACGAGCAGTACTTC
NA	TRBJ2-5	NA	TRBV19	CASSKQETQYF	TGTGCCAGTAGTAAGCAAGAGACCCAGTACTTC
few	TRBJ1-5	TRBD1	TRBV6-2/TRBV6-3	CASRPGTGGSGQPQHF	TGTGCCAGCAGACCTGGGACAGGGGGCTCGGGTCAGCCCCAGCATTTT
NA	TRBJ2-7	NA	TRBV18	CASSPDSGQGTGGEQYF	TGTGCCAGCTCACCTGATTCAGGACAGGGGACGGGAGGGGAGCAGTACTTC
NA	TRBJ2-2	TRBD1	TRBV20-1	CSAYRGTNTGELFF	TGCAGTGCTTACAGGGGGACGAACACCGGGGAGCTGTTTTTT
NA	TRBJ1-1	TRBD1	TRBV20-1	CSAIGTANTEAFF	TGCAGTGCTATAGGGACAGCTAACACTGAAGCTTTCTTT
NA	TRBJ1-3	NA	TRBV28	CASSLRGPWRGSGNTIYF	TGTGCCAGCAGTTTACGGGGGCCGTGGAGGGGCTCTGGAAACACCATATATTTT
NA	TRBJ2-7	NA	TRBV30	CAWRLSGSYEQYF	TGTGCCTGGAGACTATCCGGGTCCTACGAGCAGTACTTC
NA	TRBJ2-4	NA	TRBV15	CATSRAAQRQNIQYF	TGTGCCACCAGCAGAGCTGCCCAAAGGCAGAACATTCAGTACTTC
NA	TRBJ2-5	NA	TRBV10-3	CAISERGSQETQYF	TGTGCCATCAGTGAGAGAGGCAGCCAAGAGACCCAGTACTTC
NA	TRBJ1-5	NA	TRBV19	CASSRESNQPQHF	TGTGCCAGTAGTAGGGAGAGTAATCAGCCCCAGCATTTT
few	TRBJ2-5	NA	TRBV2	CASSVEETQYF	TGTGCCAGCAGTGTTGAAGAGACCCAGTACTTC
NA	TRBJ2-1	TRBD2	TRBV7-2	CASSSGLAPYNEQFF	TGTGCCAGCAGCTCGGGACTAGCACCCTACAATGAGCAGTTCTTC
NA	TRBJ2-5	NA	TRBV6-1	CASTGEPTWETQYF	TGTGCCAGCACTGGGGAACCGACCTGGGAGACCCAGTACTTC
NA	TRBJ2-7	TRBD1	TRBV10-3	CAISESKGQGMYEQYF	TGTGCCATCAGTGAGTCGAAGGGACAGGGAATGTACGAGCAGTACTTC
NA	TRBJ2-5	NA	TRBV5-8	CASSPGTQETQYF	TGTGCCAGCAGCCCCGGGACCCAAGAGACCCAGTACTTC
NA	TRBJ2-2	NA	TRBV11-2	CASSPDRGQTGELFF	TGTGCCAGCAGCCCAGATAGGGGCCAGACCGGGGAGCTGTTTTTT
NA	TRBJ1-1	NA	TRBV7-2	CASSLKPGPGARNTEAFF	TGTGCCAGCAGCTTAAAACCGGGGCCAGGGGCCAGGAACACTGAAGCTTTCTTT